What follows describes a single TCR beta chain. This specimen belongs to a study of blood T cell repertoires in COVID-19. Study-wide context: The analysed material was cDNA or gDNA that came from T cells, B-cell-depleted T cells, or PBMCs.

Profiling relied on immunoSEQ multiplex PCR, and the TCRdb table lists in-frame clones only, not all of them. There are about 160,000 clones in the sample; approximately 85% occur only once, and about 5.8% lies in the top ten. Per germline, CDR1 LGHDT and CDR2 YNNKEL (reference sequence). The V end was cut by 1 base, the J end by 0 bases, with 4 bases between. This CDR3 has 14 residues. The source of this sequence is a woman aged 45-65 years with COVID-19, enrolled during active disease. J is TRBJ1-3 and V is TRBV3-1 (or the pseudogene TRBV3-2), with D hard to call. The sequenced sample was peripheral blood. The CDR3 here is CASSQGSSGNTIYF. CDR3 bases: TGTGCCAGCAGCCAAGGGAGCTCTGGAAACACCATATATTTT.